A single sample gave rise to the 27 T cell receptor beta chains below, sequenced in a study of cytomegalovirus exposure and HLA in healthy donors. Generated by immunoSEQ multiplex PCR, the TCRdb table keeps only in-frame clones and is missing some. The data show approximately 180,000 clones, about 82% seen once. The material sequenced was PBMCs. The origin of the receptors is a woman between 18 and 29 years old in good health and CMV-seronegative.

This clone was recorded at least ten times. This rearrangement joins TRBV6-4 to TRBJ2-2; TRBD2 matches 13 bases. Germline trimming cut 5 bases from V and 4 bases from J; bases unmatched to any gene: 4. The germline CDR1 and CDR2 sequences are MRHNA and SNTAGT. This CDR3 region has 16 residues. The CDR3 protein is CASSPGLAGATGELFF. The CDR3 bases are TGTGCCAGCAGTCCAGGACTAGCGGGAGCCACCGGGGAGCTGTTTTTT.

A few counts support this clone. The chain carries TRBV19 and TRBJ1-5; D is uncertain. Per the germline V gene, CDR1 is LNHDA and CDR2 is SQIVND (reference sequence). Trimming shortened V by 8 bases and J by 2 bases, and 13 bases separated the two germline ends. The CDR3 contains 14 residues. The CDR3 here is CASRLKEGNQPQHF. As DNA, the CDR3 is TGTGCCAGTCGACTCAAGGAAGGCAATCAGCCCCAGCATTTT.

The rearrangement joins TRBV6-4 to TRBJ1-1, with TRBD1 identical over 7 bases. Trimming removed 7 bases from V and 5 bases from J; junction bases left unmatched: 10. Looked up from germline, CDR1 is MRHNA and CDR2 is SNTAGT. The CDR3 contains 14 residues. In DNA form, the CDR3 reads TGTGCCAGCACCGGGGAAGGGGGCTTGACTGAAGCTTTCTTT. This codes for CASTGEGGLTEAFF.

For the CDR3, the DNA is TGTGCCAGCATCCGGACTAGCGGGGGAAATGAGCAGTTCTTC. Residues: CASIRTSGGNEQFF. The J gene is TRBJ2-1, the V gene TRBV6-6; 13 bases line up with TRBD2. Losses at the gene ends were 7 bases for V and 7 bases for J; bases not matched to a gene: 4. Germline values: CDR1 MNHNY, CDR2 SVGAGI (reference sequence). The CDR3 loop spans 14 amino acids.

This chain uses TRBV6-5 with TRBJ2-7; the D is unclear. There are 13 residues in the CDR3. V was shortened by 0 bases and J by 4 bases, with 7 bases between the two germline ends. Germline CDR1 reads MNHEY; CDR2 reads SVGAGI. CDR3 region: CASSYSRVYEQYF. In DNA form, the CDR3 reads TGTGCCAGCAGTTACTCTCGGGTGTACGAGCAGTACTTC.

This sequence joins TRBV19 and TRBJ1-2; 7 positions agree with TRBD1. The CDR3 spans 19 residues. Germline CDR1 LNHDA, CDR2 SQIVND (reference sequence). The V gene end was trimmed by 3 bases and the J gene end by 6 bases; junction bases not matched to a gene: 22. The CDR3 here is CASSIFGSSHGTEAHGYTF. Here the CDR3 DNA reads TGTGCCAGTAGTATTTTCGGTTCGTCGCATGGGACAGAGGCCCATGGCTACACCTTC. Full variable domain (missing parts from reference TRBV19 and TRBJ1-2): DGGITQSPKYLFRKEGQNVTLSCEQNLNHDAMYWYRQDPGQGLRLIYYSQIVNDFQKGDIAEGYSVSREKKESFPLTVTSAQKNPTAFYLCASSIFGSSHGTEAHGYTFGSGTRLTVV.

This chain joins TRBV5-1 and TRBJ2-7, with a tentative D call TRBD1 (6 bases). The CDR3 runs 18 residues. The V and J ends lost 2 bases and 1 base respectively, with 22 bases between them. Germline CDR1 reads SGHRS; CDR2 reads YFSETQ. The CDR3 DNA reads as TGCGCCAGCAGCTTCTCCCGCCCGGGACCAACAGGGTCCTACGAGCAGTACTTC. It codes for CASSFSRPGPTGSYEQYF. The full variable domain, completed using reference TRBV5-1 and TRBJ2-7, is KAGVTQTPRYLIKTRGQQVTLSCSPISGHRSVSWYQQTPGQGLQFLFEYFSETQRNKGNFPGRFSGRQFSNSRSEMNVSTLELGDSALYLCASSFSRPGPTGSYEQYFGPGTRLTVT.

The chain links TRBV6-4 to TRBJ2-7; 11 nucleotides match TRBD1. Germline V gives CDR1 MRHNA, CDR2 SNTAGT. CDR3 length equals 14 residues. The trim removed 4 bases at V and 3 bases at J, leaving 2 bases unmatched. CDR3 protein: CASSAGTGGYEQYF. The CDR3, as DNA: TGTGCCAGCAGTGCCGGGACAGGGGGCTACGAGCAGTACTTC.

J is TRBJ2-2 and V is TRBV30; D may be TRBD2 (6 bases). Trimming took 2 bases from V and 3 from J, leaving 10 bases between them. Germline V gene lookup returns CDR1 GTSNPN and CDR2 SVGIG (reference sequence). This CDR3 is built from 14 residues. The CDR3, as DNA: TGTGCCTGGAGTAGGGGACTTTACACCGGGGAGCTGTTTTTT. This translates into CAWSRGLYTGELFF.

The V call is TRBV6-1, the J call TRBJ1-1; D remains unclear. V gave up 0 bases and J gave up 7 bases, with 15 bases separating them. This CDR3 has 15 amino acids. Germline V CDR1 and CDR2: MNHNS, SASEGT. CDR3 region: CASSEALPLGVEAFF. CDR3 nucleotide sequence: TGTGCCAGCAGTGAAGCGCTGCCGCTCGGTGTTGAAGCTTTCTTT.

This chain joins TRBV10-2 and TRBJ2-1; 12 bases align to TRBD2. Germline V gene lookup returns CDR1 WSHSY and CDR2 SAAADI. CDR3 length equals 15 residues. Losses at the gene ends were 4 bases for V and 6 bases for J; bases not matched to a gene: 4. In DNA, the CDR3 is TGCGCCAGCAGTGCGCTAGCGGGAGGGGGCAATGAGCAGTTCTTC. As protein: CASSALAGGGNEQFF.

V usage is TRBV13 and J usage is TRBJ2-7, with TRBD1 matching 8 bases. The CDR3 runs 16 residues. The trim removed 5 bases at V and 1 base at J, leaving 10 bases unmatched. Germline CDR1 PRHDT, CDR2 FYEKMQ (reference sequence). CDR3 loop: CASSTRDRYQSYEQYF. The CDR3 DNA sequence: TGTGCCAGCAGCACCCGGGACAGGTATCAATCCTACGAGCAGTACTTC.

The chain employs TRBV5-1 and TRBJ1-3; a weak D match, TRBD1 (5 bases). The V end lost 4 bases, the J end lost 1 base, and 12 bases lay between the germline ends. Germline lookup yields CDR1 SGHRS and CDR2 YFSETQ. This CDR3 has 15 residues. The CDR3, as DNA: TGCGCCAGCAGCAGAGATGGGGGGTCTGGAAACACCATATATTTT. Translation: CASSRDGGSGNTIYF.

The rearrangement uses TRBV5-1 and TRBJ2-2; 7 positions match TRBD2. The ends lost 6 bases at V and 1 base at J; junction bases unmatched: 6. Germline CDR1 reads SGHRS; CDR2 reads YFSETQ. The CDR3 runs 15 residues. This CDR3 is CASTPSGENTGELFF. The CDR3 DNA reads TGCGCCAGCACCCCTAGCGGAGAGAACACCGGGGAGCTGTTTTTT.

The chain has TRBV6-1 and TRBJ2-5; weak D call: TRBD1 (7 bases). Between the trimmed V and J ends, which lost 10 bases and 4 bases, there was a span of 19 bases. Germline CDR1 MNHNS, CDR2 SASEGT. This CDR3 is 14 amino acids long. The CDR3 reads CATGGSSEIETQYF. In DNA form, the CDR3 reads TGTGCCACAGGGGGGAGCTCGGAAATAGAGACCCAGTACTTC.

This clone appeared a single time. This chain uses TRBV29-1 with TRBJ1-5, with unresolved D. CDR3 length: 14 amino acids. The V end lost 7 bases, the J end lost 1 base, and 14 bases lay between the germline ends. Germline V gives CDR1 SQVTM, CDR2 ANQGSEA. The CDR3 reads CSATGVQSNQPQHF. Here the CDR3 DNA reads TGCAGCGCTACCGGGGTTCAAAGCAATCAGCCCCAGCATTTT.

The chain uses TRBV25-1 and TRBJ1-1; 8 bases line up with TRBD1. The ends lost 6 bases at V and 5 bases at J; junction bases unmatched: 5. The CDR3 totals 13 residues. CDR1 and CDR2 from the germline V gene are MGHDK and SYGVNS. CDR3 in DNA: TGTGCCAGCAGCCGCACAGGGGGAACTGAAGCTTTCTTT. It codes for CASSRTGGTEAFF.

This chain's CDR3 is CASSLGHPNTEAFF. The CDR3 DNA reads as TGCGCCAGCAGCCTGGGACACCCGAACACTGAAGCTTTCTTT. The rearrangement links TRBV5-1 to TRBJ1-1, with D perhaps TRBD1 (6 bases). The germline V gene encodes CDR1 SGHRS and CDR2 YFSETQ. CDR3 length: 14 amino acids. Trimming cost V 4 bases and J 1 base, with 11 bases left between them.

The genes are TRBV2 and TRBJ2-1, with TRBD2 matching 9 bases. Germline assignment: CDR1 SNHLY and CDR2 FYNNEI. The CDR3 is 13 residues long. The ends lost 8 bases at V and 14 bases at J; junction bases unmatched: 13. CDR3 amino acids: CASRLGTSLEKFF. CDR3 coding DNA: TGTGCCAGCCGCCTTGGGACTAGCCTCGAAAAGTTCTTC.

The rearrangement joins TRBV19 to TRBJ2-3, with TRBD2 matching over 12 bases. The CDR3 sequence is 14 residues long. CDR1 and CDR2 (germline): LNHDA, SQIVND (reference sequence). With V trimmed by 7 bases and J by 4 bases, 3 bases remained unmatched. CDR3 nucleotides: TGTGCCAGTAAACTAGCGGGGGGATCAGATACGCAGTATTTT. Residues: CASKLAGGSDTQYF.

The rearrangement links TRBV6-4 to TRBJ1-1; TRBD1 is a possible D gene (6 bases). The V and J ends lost 0 bases and 0 bases respectively, with 11 bases between them. The CDR3 runs to 16 residues. Germline assignment: CDR1 MRHNA and CDR2 SNTAGT. The CDR3, as DNA: TGTGCCAGCAGTGACTCGGCATACAGGGTGAACACTGAAGCTTTCTTT. Protein: CASSDSAYRVNTEAFF.

The chain links TRBV6-1 to TRBJ1-1; the D is unclear. The germline CDR1 and CDR2 sequences are MNHNS and SASEGT. This CDR3 has 16 amino acids. Trimming left V 0 bases short and J 4 bases short, with 15 bases between. Here the CDR3 DNA reads TGTGCCAGCAGTGAAGCGCTTCCGGGTGTAGGCACTGAAGCTTTCTTT. It specifies CASSEALPGVGTEAFF.

The chain is built from TRBV11-1 and TRBJ2-2; 10 bases agree with TRBD2. Germline V gene lookup returns CDR1 SGHAT and CDR2 FQDESV (reference sequence). The V gene end was trimmed by 5 bases and the J gene end by 3 bases; junction bases not matched to a gene: 6. The CDR3 sequence is 16 residues long. CDR3 bases: TGTGCCAGCAGCCAAGCCAGCGGGGGGGACACCGGGGAGCTGTTTTTT. Encoded protein: CASSQASGGDTGELFF.

The genes are TRBV7-9 and TRBJ2-2, with TRBD2 as a possible D gene (6 bases). In germline, CDR1 is SEHNR, CDR2 FQNEAQ (reference sequence). The CDR3 contains 16 residues. Trimming stripped 5 bases from V and 2 bases from J, with 15 bases between. This CDR3 reads CASSRRGDFNTGELFF. In DNA form, the CDR3 reads TGTGCCAGCAGCCGCAGAGGGGACTTTAACACCGGGGAGCTGTTTTTT.

The chain has TRBV30 and TRBJ2-5; TRBD1 agrees at 8 bases. The V gene end was trimmed by 2 bases and the J gene end by 5 bases; junction bases not matched to a gene: 7. Germline V gives CDR1 GTSNPN, CDR2 SVGIG (reference sequence). This CDR3 spans 14 amino acids. The CDR3 DNA follows: TGTGCCTGGAGTAGGACAGGGTCAAGGGAGACCCAGTACTTC. Amino acid sequence: CAWSRTGSRETQYF.

The rearrangement links TRBV7-8 to TRBJ1-2, with D possibly being TRBD1 (6 bases). The V gene lost 3 bases and the J gene lost 7 bases, with 9 bases spanning the gap. The length of the CDR3 is 12 residues. Germline V gene sequence: CDR1 SGHVS, CDR2 FQNEAQ. As DNA, the CDR3 is TGTGCCAGCAGCTTGGGCAGGGGTGGCTACACCTTC. It is translated as CASSLGRGGYTF.

This clone was found once. The J gene is TRBJ2-2, the V gene TRBV28, with TRBD1 identical over 9 bases. The trim removed 8 bases at V and 6 bases at J, leaving 7 bases unmatched. The CDR3 length is 14 residues. In germline, CDR1 is MDHEN, CDR2 SYDVKM. The chain's CDR3 is CASLGQGIPGELFF. The CDR3 DNA sequence: TGTGCCAGCCTGGGACAGGGAATCCCCGGGGAGCTGTTTTTT. The full variable domain, with the rest looked up from reference TRBV28 and TRBJ2-2, is DVKVTQSSRYLVKRTGEKVFLECVQDMDHENMFWYRQDPGLGLRLIYFSYDVKMKEKGDIPEGYSVSREKKERFSLILESASTNQTSMYLCASLGQGIPGELFFGEGSRLTVL.